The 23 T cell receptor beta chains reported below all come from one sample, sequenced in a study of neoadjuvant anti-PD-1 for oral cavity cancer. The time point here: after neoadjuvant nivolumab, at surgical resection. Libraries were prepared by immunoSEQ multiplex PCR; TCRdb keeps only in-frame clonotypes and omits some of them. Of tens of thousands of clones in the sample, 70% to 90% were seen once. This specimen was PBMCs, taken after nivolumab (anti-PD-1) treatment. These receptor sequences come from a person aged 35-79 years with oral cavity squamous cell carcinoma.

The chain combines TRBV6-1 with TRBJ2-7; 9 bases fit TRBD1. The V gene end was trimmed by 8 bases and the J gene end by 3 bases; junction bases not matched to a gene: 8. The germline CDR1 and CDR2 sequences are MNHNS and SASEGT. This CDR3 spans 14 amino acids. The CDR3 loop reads CASGRTGDYYEQYF. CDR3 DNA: TGTGCCAGCGGGCGGACAGGGGATTACTACGAGCAGTACTTC.

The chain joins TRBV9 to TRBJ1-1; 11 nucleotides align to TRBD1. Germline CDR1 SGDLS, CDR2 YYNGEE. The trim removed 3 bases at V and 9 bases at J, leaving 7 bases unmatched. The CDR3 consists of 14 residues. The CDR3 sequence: CASSGRGTGGKAFF. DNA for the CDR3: TGTGCCAGCAGCGGTAGGGGGACAGGGGGGAAAGCTTTCTTT.

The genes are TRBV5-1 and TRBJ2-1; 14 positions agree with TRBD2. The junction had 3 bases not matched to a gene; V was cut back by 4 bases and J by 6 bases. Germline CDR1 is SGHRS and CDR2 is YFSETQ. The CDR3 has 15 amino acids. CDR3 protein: CASSGGLAGANEQFF. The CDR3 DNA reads TGCGCCAGCAGCGGGGGACTAGCGGGGGCCAATGAGCAGTTCTTC. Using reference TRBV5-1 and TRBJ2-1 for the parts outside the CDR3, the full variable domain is KAGVTQTPRYLIKTRGQQVTLSCSPISGHRSVSWYQQTPGQGLQFLFEYFSETQRNKGNFPGRFSGRQFSNSRSEMNVSTLELGDSALYLCASSGGLAGANEQFFGPGTRLTVL.

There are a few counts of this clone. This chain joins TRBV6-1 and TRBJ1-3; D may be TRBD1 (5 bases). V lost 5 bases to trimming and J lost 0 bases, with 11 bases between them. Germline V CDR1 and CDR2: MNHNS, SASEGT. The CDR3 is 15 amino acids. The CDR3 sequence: CASSRAGPSGNTIYF. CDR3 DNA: TGTGCCAGCAGTCGGGCGGGGCCCTCTGGAAACACCATATATTTT.

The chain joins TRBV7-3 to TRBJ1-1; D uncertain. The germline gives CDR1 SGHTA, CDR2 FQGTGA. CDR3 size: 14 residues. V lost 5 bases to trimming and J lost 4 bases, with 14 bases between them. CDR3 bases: TGTGCCAGCAGCCCAGACCCCCGGAGCACTGAAGCTTTCTTT. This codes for CASSPDPRSTEAFF.

The CDR3 nucleotides are TGTGCCACAGGGGGGCAGGGGGCCGAACAGCCCCAGCATTTT. Its translation: CATGGQGAEQPQHF. The genes are TRBV6-5 and TRBJ1-5, with 8 bases that match TRBD1. Germline V gives CDR1 MNHEY, CDR2 SVGAGI. This CDR3 is built from 14 residues. J was trimmed by 7 bases and V by 10 bases; bases with no gene match: 12.

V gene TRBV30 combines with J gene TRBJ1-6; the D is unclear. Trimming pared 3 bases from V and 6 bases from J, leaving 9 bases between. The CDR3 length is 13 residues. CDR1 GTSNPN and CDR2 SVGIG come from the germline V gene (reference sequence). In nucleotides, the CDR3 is TGTGCCTGGAGCGTACAGCGTAATTCACCCCTCCACTTT. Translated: CAWSVQRNSPLHF.

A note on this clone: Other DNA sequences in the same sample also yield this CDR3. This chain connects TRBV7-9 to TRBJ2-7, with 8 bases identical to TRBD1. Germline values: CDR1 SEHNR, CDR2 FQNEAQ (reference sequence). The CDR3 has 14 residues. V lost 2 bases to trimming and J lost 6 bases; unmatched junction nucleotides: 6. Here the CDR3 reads CASSLTQGASEQYF. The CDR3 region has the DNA TGTGCCAGCAGCTTAACTCAGGGGGCCTCCGAGCAGTACTTC.

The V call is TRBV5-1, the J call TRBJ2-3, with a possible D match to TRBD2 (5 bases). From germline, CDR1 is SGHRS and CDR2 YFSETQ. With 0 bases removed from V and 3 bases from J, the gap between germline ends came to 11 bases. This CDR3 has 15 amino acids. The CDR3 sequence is CASSLDGLATDTQYF. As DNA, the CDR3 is TGCGCCAGCAGCTTGGATGGGCTAGCAACAGATACGCAGTATTTT. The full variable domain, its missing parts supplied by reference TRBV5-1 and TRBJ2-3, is KAGVTQTPRYLIKTRGQQVTLSCSPISGHRSVSWYQQTPGQGLQFLFEYFSETQRNKGNFPGRFSGRQFSNSRSEMNVSTLELGDSALYLCASSLDGLATDTQYFGPGTRLTVL.

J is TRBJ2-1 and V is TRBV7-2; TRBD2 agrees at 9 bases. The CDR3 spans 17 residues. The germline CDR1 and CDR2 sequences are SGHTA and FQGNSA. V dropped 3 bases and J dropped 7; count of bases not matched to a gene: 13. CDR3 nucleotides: TGTGCCAGCAGCTTGGCTCGCGGGAGGGCCGAGGGGAATGAGCAGTTCTTC. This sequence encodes CASSLARGRAEGNEQFF. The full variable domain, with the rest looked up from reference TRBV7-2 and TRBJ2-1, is GAGVSQSPSNKVTEKGKDVELRCDPISGHTALYWYRQSLGQGLEFLIYFQGNSAPDKSGLPSDRFSAERTGGSVSTLTIQRTQQEDSAVYLCASSLARGRAEGNEQFFGPGTRLTVL.

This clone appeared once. This chain's CDR3 is CASSSITSGSSEQYF. In nucleotides, the CDR3 is TGTGCCAGCAGCTCCATCACTAGCGGGAGTTCCGAGCAGTACTTC. V usage is TRBV7-8 and J usage is TRBJ2-7, with 11 bases identical to TRBD2. This CDR3 has 15 residues. The J segment lost 6 bases and the V segment lost 4 bases, leaving 8 bases of the junction unmatched. CDR1 SGHVS and CDR2 FQNEAQ come from the germline V gene.

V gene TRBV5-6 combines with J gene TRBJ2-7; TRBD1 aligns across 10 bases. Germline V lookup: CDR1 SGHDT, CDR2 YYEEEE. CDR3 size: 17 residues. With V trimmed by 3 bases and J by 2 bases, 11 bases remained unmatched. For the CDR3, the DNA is TGTGCCAGCAGCTCTACCACGGCCGGGACAGGGGCCTACGAGCAGTACTTC. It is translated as CASSSTTAGTGAYEQYF.

This CDR3 is CASSVGAGATDTQYF. The CDR3 region has the DNA TGTGCCAGCAGCGTAGGGGCGGGAGCCACAGATACGCAGTATTTT. This chain uses TRBV9 with TRBJ2-3; 7 bases align to TRBD2. Germline values: CDR1 SGDLS, CDR2 YYNGEE. V dropped 0 bases and J dropped 2; count of bases not matched to a gene: 3. CDR3 length: 15 residues.

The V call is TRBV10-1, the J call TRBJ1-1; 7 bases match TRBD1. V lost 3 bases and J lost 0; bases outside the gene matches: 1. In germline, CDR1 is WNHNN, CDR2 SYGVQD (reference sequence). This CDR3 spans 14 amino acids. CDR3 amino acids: CASSDGTVNTEAFF. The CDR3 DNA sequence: TGCGCCAGCAGTGACGGGACAGTGAACACTGAAGCTTTCTTT.

CDR3 amino acids: CASSLGGGNRVEAFF. As DNA, the CDR3 is TGTGCCAGCAGCTTGGGGGGCGGGAACAGAGTAGAAGCTTTCTTT. This rearrangement joins TRBV2 to TRBJ1-1, with D possibly TRBD1 on 6 matching bases. V gave up 6 bases and J gave up 8 bases, with 22 bases separating them. Looked up from germline, CDR1 is SNHLY and CDR2 is FYNNEI. This CDR3 region has 15 residues. Using reference TRBV2 and TRBJ1-1 for the parts outside the CDR3, the full variable domain is EPEVTQTPSHQVTQMGQEVILRCVPISNHLYFYWYRQILGQKVEFLVSFYNNEISEKSEIFDDQFSVERPDGSNFTLKIRSTKLEDSAMYFCASSLGGGNRVEAFFGQGTRLTVV.

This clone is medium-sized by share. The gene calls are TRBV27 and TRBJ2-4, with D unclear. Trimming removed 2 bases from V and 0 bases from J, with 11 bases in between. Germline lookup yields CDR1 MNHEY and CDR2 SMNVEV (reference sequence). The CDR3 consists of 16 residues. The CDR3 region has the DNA TGTGCCAGCAGTTTAGCCCCTGGAGTAGCCAAAAACATTCAGTACTTC. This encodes CASSLAPGVAKNIQYF.

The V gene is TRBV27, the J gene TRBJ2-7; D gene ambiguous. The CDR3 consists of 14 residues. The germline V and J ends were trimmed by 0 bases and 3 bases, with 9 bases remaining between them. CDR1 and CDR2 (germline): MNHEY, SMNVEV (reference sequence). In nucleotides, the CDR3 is TGTGCCAGCAGTTTATCTCCCCCATTCTACGAGCAGTACTTC. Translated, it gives CASSLSPPFYEQYF.

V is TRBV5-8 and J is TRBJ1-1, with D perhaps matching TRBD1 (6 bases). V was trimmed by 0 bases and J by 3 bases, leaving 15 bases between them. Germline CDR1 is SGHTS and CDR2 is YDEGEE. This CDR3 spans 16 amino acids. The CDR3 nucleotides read TGTGCCAGCAGCTTGGGTGCCGGGGGCGCACACACTGAAGCTTTCTTT. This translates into CASSLGAGGAHTEAFF.

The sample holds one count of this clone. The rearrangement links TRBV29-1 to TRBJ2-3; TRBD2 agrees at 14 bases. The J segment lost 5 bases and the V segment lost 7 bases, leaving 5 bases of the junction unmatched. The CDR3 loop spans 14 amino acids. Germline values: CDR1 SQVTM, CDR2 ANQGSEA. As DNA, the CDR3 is TGCAGCGCTGCCGGGACTAGCGGGAGAGATACGCAGTATTTT. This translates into CSAAGTSGRDTQYF.

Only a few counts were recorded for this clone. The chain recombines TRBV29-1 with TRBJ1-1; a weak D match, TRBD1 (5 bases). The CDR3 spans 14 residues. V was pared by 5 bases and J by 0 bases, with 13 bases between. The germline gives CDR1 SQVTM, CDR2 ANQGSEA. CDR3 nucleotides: TGCAGCGTTTCTCCAGGGTCCGTGAACACTGAAGCTTTCTTT. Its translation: CSVSPGSVNTEAFF.

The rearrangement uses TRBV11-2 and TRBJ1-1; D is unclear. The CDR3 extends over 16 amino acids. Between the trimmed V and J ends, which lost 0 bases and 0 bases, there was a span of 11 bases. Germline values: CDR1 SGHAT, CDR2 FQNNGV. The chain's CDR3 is CASSLDQRPLNTEAFF. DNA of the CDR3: TGTGCCAGCAGCTTAGATCAAAGACCTTTGAACACTGAAGCTTTCTTT.

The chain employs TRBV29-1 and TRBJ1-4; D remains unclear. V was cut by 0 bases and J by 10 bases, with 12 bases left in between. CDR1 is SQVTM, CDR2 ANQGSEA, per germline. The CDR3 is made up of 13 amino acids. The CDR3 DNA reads TGCAGCGTTGAAGATGCCAGGCGGGGAAAACTGTTTTTT. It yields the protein CSVEDARRGKLFF.

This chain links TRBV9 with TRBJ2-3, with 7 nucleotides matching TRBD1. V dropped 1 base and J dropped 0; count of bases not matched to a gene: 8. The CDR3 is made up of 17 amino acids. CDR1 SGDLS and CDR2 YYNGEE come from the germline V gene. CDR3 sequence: CASSVSLGGTSTDTQYF. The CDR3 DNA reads TGTGCCAGCAGCGTAAGCTTAGGGGGCACGAGCACAGATACGCAGTATTTT.